Sequencing of this T cell receptor (beta chain) was carried out in a study of PD-L1 blockade in urothelial cancer. For the study at large: Patients with male sex and bladder-origin urothelial cancer accounted for about 85% of the roughly 30 enrolled. Reported median T cell count for blood samples was over 110,000. Study-level findings and limits: Those with durable benefit had larger increases in tumor-associated blood clones at 3 weeks.

As concerns this clone: Its specificity is unknown.

The V gene's germline CDR1 is SGHDN and CDR2 FVKESK. V was trimmed by 3 bases and J by 2 bases, leaving 7 bases between them. The CDR3 runs to 13 residues. PCRs each included synthetic TCR analog templates spiked in. The protocol was immunoSEQ multiplex PCR, while the TCRdb copy is restricted to in-frame clones and leaves out a portion. The sample lists about 44,000 clones, more than 75% seen once, with under 4% in the top ten. The input for sequencing was PBMCs, taken around atezolizumab (anti-PD-L1) treatment. The sequence came from a man between 65 and 85 years old with urothelial cancer. The chain couples TRBV14 to TRBJ1-2; D remains unclear. The DNA for the CDR3 is TGTGCCAGCAGCCAGGGCCAGAACTATGGCTACACCTTC. Translation: CASSQGQNYGYTF.